Included here is one TCR beta chain sequence, with context. Its target is not known. The source of the sample is a study of cytomegalovirus exposure and HLA in healthy donors. Regarding the study as a whole: In a later analysis, HLA-C alleles had the fewest associated TCRs, DRB1 alleles the most. Most of the CMV-associated TCR beta chains (in a later analysis) appeared to be HLA-restricted. Reportedly, HLA-A and HLA-B alleles of most subjects were accurately predicted from TCR beta.

With 60 Vbeta and 13 Jbeta primers, the PCR was carried out. TCRdb keeps only in-frame clones here, not all; method: immunoSEQ multiplex PCR. The profile shows approximately 170,000 clones, around three quarters of them singletons. The CDR3 loop spans 13 amino acids. Germline assignment: CDR1 SNHLY and CDR2 FYNNEI. V was trimmed by 1 base and J by 5 bases, leaving 8 bases between them. This TCR was sampled from a middle-aged man in good health and CMV-seronegative. The sequencing sample was made of PBMCs. This sequence joins TRBV2 and TRBJ1-1; unclear D gene. Here the CDR3 DNA reads TGTGCCAGCAGTGAAGGGAGGGTGACTGAAGCTTTCTTT. Its translation is CASSEGRVTEAFF.